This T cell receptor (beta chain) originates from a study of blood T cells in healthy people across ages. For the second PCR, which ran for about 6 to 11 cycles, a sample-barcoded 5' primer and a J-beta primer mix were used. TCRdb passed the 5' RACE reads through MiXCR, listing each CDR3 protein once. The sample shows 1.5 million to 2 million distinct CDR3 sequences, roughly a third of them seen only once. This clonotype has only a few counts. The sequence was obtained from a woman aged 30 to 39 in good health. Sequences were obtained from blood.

The CDR3 loop is CASSFSGFYGYTF. CDR3 in DNA: TGTGCCAGCAGCTTCTCAGGTTTTTATGGCTACACCTTC. The chain couples TRBV7-9 to TRBJ1-2; D gene uncertain. V lost 3 bases and J 5 bases, leaving 10 bases between the germline ends. This CDR3 spans 13 amino acids. The germline V gene encodes CDR1 SEHNR and CDR2 FQNEAQ (reference sequence).